Sequencing of this TCR beta chain was carried out in a study of cytomegalovirus exposure and HLA in healthy donors. In the study overall: Earlier, 117 million unique TCR beta sequences were recovered from about 170 million T cells by an analysis. General study findings and limits: In presence/absence analyses, roughly uniform sequencing depth across donors was assumed. It was likely that a cluster of highly shared sequence variants was a sequencing artifact.

The PCR employed 60 Vbeta primers together with 13 Jbeta primers. Clones were read by immunoSEQ multiplex PCR, and TCRdb kept only the in-frame ones, dropping some. The sample lists over 100,000 clones, around 77% seen once, with roughly 3.9% in the top ten. Though probably carrying unrecorded immune exposures, donors were nominally healthy at sampling. Notes on this clone: Its target is not known.

Sequenced: PBMCs. This TCR was sampled from a male donor in good health and CMV-seropositive.

The CDR3 DNA reads TGTGCCAGCAGTTTAAGGGGGACAGGGTTAGGTGAAAAACTGTTTTTT. Its translation: CASSLRGTGLGEKLFF. This chain uses TRBV28 with TRBJ1-4; 9 bases agree with TRBD1. CDR1 is MDHEN and CDR2 is SYDVKM in the germline V gene. Trimming took 2 bases from V and 7 from J; bases not matched to a gene: 8. This CDR3 is 16 amino acids long.